The 30 T cell receptor beta chains reported below all come from one sample, sequenced in a study of STAT5B mutations in CD4+ large granular lymphocyte leukemia (dated by TCRdb to between 2021 and 2024). Receptor libraries were prepared by the immunoSEQ multiplex PCR assay. In TCRdb, the immuneACCESS table is reduced to in-frame sequences with V and J assigned. These tables do not hold every clone; where another copy was compared, an unresolved V gene accounts for under half, and the others remain unexplained. The sample includes tens of thousands of clones, with roughly 85% observed a single time. The top ten clones comprise 1% to 1.5% of the sample. Sequenced input: CD4+ T cells from blood buffy coats. These receptor sequences come from a human donor in good health.

CDR3 residues: CASSPQASGYHNEQFF. Here the CDR3 DNA reads TGTGCCAGCTCACCACAGGCTAGCGGGTACCACAATGAGCAGTTCTTC. The chain joins TRBV18 to TRBJ2-1, with 8 bases fitting TRBD2. V lost 1 base and J lost 5; bases outside the gene matches: 7. Germline CDR1 KGHSH, CDR2 LQKENI. The CDR3 runs to 16 residues.

The genes are TRBV5-4 and TRBJ2-4; weak D call: TRBD2 (7 bases). The germline V gene encodes CDR1 SGHNT and CDR2 YYREEE (reference sequence). Deletions cut 3 bases from V and 5 bases from J, with 18 bases between. This CDR3 contains 16 residues. For the CDR3, the DNA is TGTGCCAGCAGCTCGGACGGGAGGCCAGGGGAAAACATTCAGTACTTC. Translated, it gives CASSSDGRPGENIQYF. The complete variable domain, with remaining parts taken from reference TRBV5-4 and TRBJ2-4, reads ETGVTQSPTHLIKTRGQQVTLRCSSQSGHNTVSWYQQALGQGPQFIFQYYREEENGRGNFPPRFSGLQFPNYSSELNVNALELDDSALYLCASSSDGRPGENIQYFGAGTRLSVL.

In this sample, this clone turned up a few times. The CDR3 protein is CASSLGTGFGAFF. The DNA for the CDR3 is TGTGCCAGCAGCTTGGGCACAGGGTTTGGGGCTTTCTTT. This chain connects TRBV5-6 to TRBJ1-1, with D possibly TRBD1 on 6 matching bases. The CDR3 runs to 13 residues. Trimming shortened V by 0 bases and J by 11 bases, and 14 bases separated the two germline ends. Per germline, CDR1 SGHDT and CDR2 YYEEEE.

The chain has TRBV30 and TRBJ1-4, with D unresolved. CDR3 length equals 14 residues. The V gene lost 3 bases and the J gene lost 8 bases, with 16 bases spanning the gap. The germline gives CDR1 GTSNPN, CDR2 SVGIG (reference sequence). The CDR3 region has the DNA TGTGCCTGGAGCCCCGTAGGTGGAAGGGAAAAACTGTTTTTT. It encodes CAWSPVGGREKLFF.

This clone was counted a single time. The chain is built from TRBV30 and TRBJ2-2; a possible D gene is TRBD1 (5 bases). Germline lookup yields CDR1 GTSNPN and CDR2 SVGIG (reference sequence). Trimming removed 4 bases from V and 7 bases from J, with 13 bases in between. This CDR3 contains 13 residues. CDR3 region: CAWTRANDGELFF. For the CDR3, the DNA is TGTGCCTGGACCAGGGCGAATGACGGGGAGCTGTTTTTT.

J is TRBJ1-1 and V is TRBV6-5, with D possibly matching TRBD1 (5 bases). Germline V gene sequence: CDR1 MNHEY, CDR2 SVGAGI. The length of the CDR3 is 15 residues. V dropped 0 bases and J dropped 3 bases, with 11 bases sitting between them. This chain's CDR3 is CASSYSIGAHTEAFF. The CDR3 DNA is TGTGCCAGCAGTTACTCGATTGGGGCGCACACTGAAGCTTTCTTT.

This clone was recorded only once. V usage is TRBV7-2 and J usage is TRBJ2-5; TRBD2 might be the D (6 bases). The CDR3 is 15 residues long. The V end lost 5 bases, the J end lost 4 bases, and 17 bases lay between the germline ends. CDR1 SGHTA and CDR2 FQGNSA come from the germline V gene. In DNA form, the CDR3 reads TGTGCCAGCAGCGCGGGACCAACCCCCCCAGAGACCCAGTACTTC. Encoded protein: CASSAGPTPPETQYF.

The chain carries TRBV11-1 and TRBJ2-1; tentatively, D is TRBD1 (5 bases). This CDR3 is built from 13 residues. The germline gives CDR1 SGHAT, CDR2 FQDESV (reference sequence). Trimming stripped 5 bases from V and 5 bases from J, with 10 bases between. CDR3 protein: CASSPGHNNEQFF. The CDR3 bases are TGTGCCAGCAGCCCAGGACACAACAATGAGCAGTTCTTC.

This clone was counted a few times. This chain connects TRBV10-3 to TRBJ1-5; D gene ambiguous. Trimming pared 2 bases from V and 9 bases from J, leaving 14 bases between. The length of the CDR3 is 14 residues. Germline CDR1 reads ENHRY; CDR2 reads SYGVKD. In DNA form, the CDR3 reads TGTGCCATCAGTGAGGGCCAGGCCCAAGGGCCCCAGCATTTT. Its translation is CAISEGQAQGPQHF.

The V and J genes are TRBV7-5 and TRBJ2-2; no DNA check was done on the table's D call, TRBD2. TRBV7-5 is designated a pseudogene. This CDR3 is built from 18 residues. In nucleotides, the CDR3 is TGTGCCAGAAGACCAGTGGCGGCCACCGGGGAAATGACCGGGGAGCTGTTTTTT. It translates to CARRPVAATGEMTGELFF.

The chain recombines TRBV5-6 with TRBJ2-7, with 9 bases matching TRBD1. Unmatched junction bases numbered 11, after V lost 1 base and J lost 9 bases. The CDR3 consists of 15 residues. The germline V gene has CDR1 SGHDT and CDR2 YYEEEE. The DNA for the CDR3 is TGTGCCAGCAGCTTGTGGGACAGGGTTGTTCGCGGGCAGTACTTC. It specifies CASSLWDRVVRGQYF.

The chain combines TRBV6-5 with TRBJ2-3; 8 bases line up with TRBD2. The CDR3 contains 13 residues. V lost 8 bases and J lost 6; bases outside the gene matches: 7. Germline CDR1 is MNHEY and CDR2 is SVGAGI. This CDR3 is CASLSGSTDTQYF. The CDR3 DNA sequence: TGTGCCAGCCTAAGCGGGAGTACTGATACGCAGTATTTT.

The chain couples TRBV19 to TRBJ2-5, with no clear D. V shed 7 bases and J shed 2 bases, with 11 bases lying between them. The germline gives CDR1 LNHDA, CDR2 SQIVND (reference sequence). This CDR3 is 13 amino acids long. CDR3 bases: TGTGCCAGTAAGTCAACAGCTCAAGAGACCCAGTACTTC. Its translation is CASKSTAQETQYF.

The gene calls are TRBV10-3 and TRBJ2-3, with TRBD1 matching 9 bases. Germline values: CDR1 ENHRY, CDR2 SYGVKD. V gave up 4 bases and J gave up 4 bases; unmatched junction bases: 9. The CDR3 consists of 16 residues. The CDR3 sequence: CAISVLGTGSPDTQYF. The CDR3 bases are TGTGCCATCAGTGTCCTCGGGACAGGGAGCCCAGATACGCAGTATTTT.

The rearrangement links TRBV7-8 to TRBJ2-7; TRBD2 matches 7 bases. Trimming at V came to 3 bases and at J to 2 bases, leaving 4 bases not matched to a gene. From germline, CDR1 is SGHVS and CDR2 FQNEAQ. This CDR3 comprises 14 residues. For the CDR3, the DNA is TGTGCCAGCAGCTTCAGCGGGACCGCCTACGAGCAGTACTTC. Its protein product is CASSFSGTAYEQYF.

The chain is built from TRBV6-6 and TRBJ1-1, with TRBD1 matching over 10 bases. Unmatched junction bases numbered 7, after V lost 4 bases and J lost 11 bases. Per the germline V gene, CDR1 is MNHNY and CDR2 is SVGAGI (reference sequence). This CDR3 region has 13 residues. This CDR3 is CASSSDRGRVAFF. Here the CDR3 DNA reads TGTGCCAGCAGTTCCGACAGGGGGCGCGTTGCTTTCTTT.

The J gene is TRBJ2-7, the V gene TRBV7-2, with a weak D call TRBD1 (5 bases). The CDR3 sequence is 13 residues long. The V end was cut by 6 bases, the J end by 5 bases, with 14 bases between. Germline V gives CDR1 SGHTA, CDR2 FQGNSA. CDR3: CASSYGPDNEQYF. The CDR3 DNA reads as TGTGCCAGCAGTTACGGTCCGGACAACGAGCAGTACTTC.

This clone was seen only a few times. This chain connects TRBV18 to TRBJ1-5, with 8 bases aligning to TRBD1. Per germline, CDR1 KGHSH and CDR2 LQKENI. Unmatched junction bases numbered 7, after V lost 1 base and J lost 8 bases. This CDR3 region has 15 residues. The CDR3 spells CASSPRQGFYEPQHF. DNA for the CDR3: TGTGCCAGCTCACCACGACAGGGGTTTTATGAGCCCCAGCATTTT. The entire variable domain, with the rest obtained from reference TRBV18 and TRBJ1-5, is as follows: NAGVMQNPRHLVRRRGQEARLRCSPMKGHSHVYWYRQLPEEGLKFMVYLQKENIIDESGMPKERFSAEFPKEGPSILRIQQVVRGDSAAYFCASSPRQGFYEPQHFGDGTRLSIL.

This chain uses TRBV4-1 with TRBJ1-2; D is ambiguous. This CDR3 has 15 amino acids. Germline V gene data show CDR1 as MGHRA and CDR2 as YSYEKL. Trimming cost V 0 bases and J 3 bases, with 11 bases left between them. CDR3 DNA: TGCGCCAGCAGCCAAGAACTCGACCGGGACTATGGCTACACCTTC. Residues: CASSQELDRDYGYTF.

The chain employs TRBV7-2 and TRBJ1-1, with D perhaps matching TRBD1 (6 bases). With 4 bases removed from V and 3 bases from J, the gap between germline ends came to 9 bases. CDR3 length: 13 amino acids. CDR1 is SGHTA and CDR2 is FQGNSA in the germline V gene. This CDR3 reads CASSSHRDTEAFF. CDR3 DNA sequence: TGTGCCAGCAGCTCACACAGGGACACTGAAGCTTTCTTT.

The chain links TRBV7-9 to TRBJ1-4, with D possibly matching TRBD1 (5 bases). The V end was cut by 4 bases, the J end by 7 bases, with 16 bases between. Germline-derived CDR1 and CDR2 are SEHNR and FQNEAQ (reference sequence). The CDR3 runs 15 residues. Here the CDR3 DNA reads TGTGCCAGCAGCTCCTGGACCGAGAGGGGTGAAAAACTGTTTTTT. Its protein is CASSSWTERGEKLFF.

J is TRBJ2-7 and V is TRBV6-6, with 7 bases aligning to TRBD1. V gave up 4 bases and J gave up 3 bases; unmatched junction bases: 9. The CDR3 runs to 15 residues. CDR1 is MNHNY and CDR2 is SVGAGI in the germline V gene (reference sequence). This CDR3 reads CASSSRTGLSYEQYF. CDR3 nucleotides: TGTGCCAGCAGTTCCCGGACAGGCCTAAGCTACGAGCAGTACTTC.

V and J are TRBV28 and TRBJ1-2, with D possibly TRBD1 on 5 matching bases. V was clipped by 6 bases and J by 1 base, with 9 bases between them. The CDR3 is 13 residues long. In germline, CDR1 is MDHEN, CDR2 SYDVKM. This CDR3 reads CASSDSINYGYTF. In nucleotides, the CDR3 is TGTGCCAGCAGCGACAGCATTAACTATGGCTACACCTTC.

The rearrangement uses TRBV30 and TRBJ1-1; D is uncertain. V was shortened by 3 bases and J by 2 bases, with 7 bases between the two germline ends. CDR3 length equals 12 residues. The germline CDR1 and CDR2 sequences are GTSNPN and SVGIG (reference sequence). The CDR3 reads CAWSPSNTEAFF. CDR3 DNA: TGTGCCTGGAGCCCCAGCAACACTGAAGCTTTCTTT.

The CDR3 loop is CAISGGLGSAVGELFF. CDR3 DNA sequence: TGTGCCATCAGTGGTGGACTGGGGAGTGCTGTCGGGGAGCTGTTTTTT. The V call is TRBV10-3, the J call TRBJ2-2; perhaps TRBD2 as D (5 bases). V was clipped by 4 bases and J by 7 bases, with 19 bases between them. The CDR3 covers 16 residues. Germline V gene sequence: CDR1 ENHRY, CDR2 SYGVKD.

The chain is built from TRBV7-2 and TRBJ2-7, with D hard to call. This CDR3 is built from 12 residues. V lost 3 bases, J lost 5 bases, and 8 bases lay in between. CDR1 is SGHTA, CDR2 FQGNSA, per germline. The CDR3 sequence: CASSFSSHEQYF. CDR3 bases: TGTGCCAGCAGCTTCTCTTCCCACGAGCAGTACTTC.

This clone has a single count. The V call is TRBV29-1, the J call TRBJ2-1; the match to TRBD2 covers 12 bases. Germline V gives CDR1 SQVTM, CDR2 ANQGSEA. Losses at the gene ends were 3 bases for V and 6 bases for J; bases not matched to a gene: 6. This CDR3 contains 15 residues. The CDR3 spells CSVDRLAGVSNEQFF. CDR3 DNA sequence: TGCAGCGTTGATCGACTAGCGGGAGTCTCCAATGAGCAGTTCTTC.

The chain carries TRBV14 and TRBJ1-1; D gene unclear. V lost 5 bases to trimming and J lost 6 bases, with 16 bases between them. Germline V gene lookup returns CDR1 SGHDN and CDR2 FVKESK. The CDR3 is made up of 14 amino acids. CDR3 amino acids: CASSFRLSQAEAFF. For the CDR3, the DNA is TGTGCCAGCAGCTTTCGACTCAGTCAGGCTGAAGCTTTCTTT.

The V and J genes are TRBV2 and TRBJ1-6, with TRBD1 matching 7 bases. The CDR3 is 15 residues long. Germline V gene sequence: CDR1 SNHLY, CDR2 FYNNEI. V gave up 6 bases and J gave up 7 bases; unmatched junction bases: 9. CDR3 in amino acids: CASRARGQRNSPLHF. The CDR3 DNA reads as TGTGCCAGCAGAGCCCGGGGACAGAGGAATTCACCCCTCCACTTT. Supplemented by reference TRBV2 and TRBJ1-6, the full variable domain reads EPEVTQTPSHQVTQMGQEVILRCVPISNHLYFYWYRQILGQKVEFLVSFYNNEISEKSEIFDDQFSVERPDGSNFTLKIRSTKLEDSAMYFCASRARGQRNSPLHFGNGTRLTVT.

This clone was picked up a small number of times. The chain has TRBV29-1 and TRBJ1-5; tentative D call: TRBD1 (6 bases). The germline V gene encodes CDR1 SQVTM and CDR2 ANQGSEA. The length of the CDR3 is 13 residues. V was clipped by 6 bases and J by 0 bases, with 9 bases between them. The CDR3 region has the DNA TGCAGCGTCCGGGACAATAGCAATCAGCCCCAGCATTTT. Protein sequence: CSVRDNSNQPQHF.